This entry features one T cell receptor (beta chain) sequence. This CDR3 region has 20 residues. Trimming took off 0 bases at V and 0 bases at J, with 18 bases between the two ends. CDR1 and CDR2 from the germline V gene are MGHRA and YSYEKL. Original handling: Reference gene primers were amplified, and this amplification served to estimate nucleated cell counts. Measured with immunoSEQ multiplex PCR; TCRdb has only the in-frame clones, and not every one. D and trimming were read from the DNA, whereas the V and J calls and clone size are those reported in that table. The repertoire includes tens of thousands of clones, about 90% of them detected once, and around a sixth sits in the top ten. The data belong to a study of blood T cell repertoires in COVID-19. Study summary: Donors in the United States, Italy and Spain gave samples during acute or convalescent COVID-19.

This rearrangement joins TRBV4-1 to TRBJ1-6; a weak D match, TRBD1 (6 bases). The source is an elderly man in a cohort sampled during active COVID-19. The sequenced sample consisted of peripheral blood. The CDR3 DNA sequence: TGCGCCAGCAGCCAAGAAAGTAGGGGGGGCTGGAGCTCCTATAATTCACCCCTCCACTTT. It is translated as CASSQESRGGWSSYNSPLHF.